This TCR beta chain originates from a study of regulatory T cells in long-lasting Graves disease. Study-level findings and limits: The TCR repertoire of persistent Graves' patients was less diverse than that of newly diagnosed ones.

This clonotype has just a few counts. Its antigen is currently unknown. The authors built TCR beta libraries using iRepertoire HTBI primers and Arm-PCR of CDR3 regions. From the multiplex PCR reads, TCRdb called clonotypes with MiXCR, one entry per CDR3 protein. This sample has roughly 500,000 distinct CDR3 sequences; around 13% occur once, and the top ten carry about 8.9%. Time point noted: newly diagnosed GD, antithyroid drugs for less than 3 months. There was RNA extracted from PBMCs, and the TCR library was made from it. American Thyroid Association guidelines served as the basis for diagnosing Graves' disease. Trimming took off 4 bases at V and 4 bases at J, with 14 bases between the two ends. CDR1 and CDR2 (germline): SGDLS, YYNGEE. The CDR3 is 14 residues long. The data were also submitted as part of a second study, on T cells in Graves' hyperthyroidism and ophthalmopathy. That source notes: Graves' hyperthyroidism showing no ophthalmopathy progression within 18 months was considered stable. Carried out on the TCR CDR3, a first-round RT-PCR used the HTBI primer set.

The sequence came from a woman in her 30s with Graves disease. The rearrangement links TRBV9 to TRBJ1-2; no clear D gene. Sequences were derived from peripheral blood mononuclear cells (PBMCs), sampled at new diagnosis, from a patient treated with antithyroid drugs. CDR3 bases: TGTGCCAGCAGCCCTCGGCGCGTCGGCTATGGCTACACCTTC. Translating gives CASSPRRVGYGYTF.